Sequencing of this T cell receptor (beta chain) was carried out in a study of blood T cell repertoires in COVID-19. Whole-study context: The United States, Italy and Spain were the sources of the acute and convalescent COVID-19 samples. Nucleic acid was either cDNA or gDNA, and it came from T cells, B-cell-depleted T cells, or PBMCs.

Original analysis: Reference gene primer amplification gave nucleated cell count estimates. Sequencing was performed with immunoSEQ multiplex PCR; in TCRdb, only in-frame clones are kept and a portion is missing. The V and J calls and clone size are taken from that table; D and trimming were inferred from the DNA. The sample shows over 110,000 clones, 70% to 90% of them seen only once. Trimming left V 1 base short and J 1 base short, with 10 bases between. Germline V CDR1 and CDR2: MGHRA, YSYEKL. The CDR3 sequence is 15 residues long. The chain links TRBV4-1 to TRBJ1-1; no firm D call. This clonotype originated in a man in his 70s with acute or convalescent COVID-19. Sequencing input: peripheral blood. This CDR3 reads CASSQGLLGNTEAFF. CDR3 bases: TGCGCCAGCAGCCAAGGACTACTCGGGAACACTGAAGCTTTCTTT.